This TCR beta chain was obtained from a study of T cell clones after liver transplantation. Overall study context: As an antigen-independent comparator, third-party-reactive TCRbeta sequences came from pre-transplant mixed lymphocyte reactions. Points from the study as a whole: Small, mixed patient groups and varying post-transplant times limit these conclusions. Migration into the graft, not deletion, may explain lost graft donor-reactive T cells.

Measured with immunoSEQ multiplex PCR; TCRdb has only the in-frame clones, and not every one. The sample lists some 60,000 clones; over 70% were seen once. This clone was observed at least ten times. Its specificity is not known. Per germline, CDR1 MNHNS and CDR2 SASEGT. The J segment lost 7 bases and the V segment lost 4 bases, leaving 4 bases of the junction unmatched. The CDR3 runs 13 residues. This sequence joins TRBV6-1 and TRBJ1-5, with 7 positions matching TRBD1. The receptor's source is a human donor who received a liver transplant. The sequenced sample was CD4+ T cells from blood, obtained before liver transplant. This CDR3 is CASSVAQGQPQHF. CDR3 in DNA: TGTGCCAGCAGTGTGGCACAGGGGCAGCCCCAGCATTTT.